This paragraph reports one T cell receptor (beta chain). The sample originates from a study of blood T cell repertoires in COVID-19. On the study more broadly: Acute and convalescent COVID-19 specimens originated in the United States, Italy and Spain. T cells, B-cell-depleted T cells, or PBMCs provided the cDNA or gDNA that served as material.

In the original processing: Amplified reference gene primers provided the basis for estimating nucleated cell counts. Clones were sequenced by immunoSEQ multiplex PCR, and TCRdb holds only the in-frame ones, with some missing. V and J calls and clone size follow that table, whereas D and trimming were derived from the DNA. The repertoire holds approximately 26,000 clones, with 85% to 90% as singletons. The CDR3 is made up of 12 amino acids. V was pared by 2 bases and J by 3 bases, with 5 bases between. Per germline, CDR1 SEHNR and CDR2 FQNEAQ (reference sequence). Sequencing was performed on peripheral blood. The chain couples TRBV7-9 to TRBJ2-7, with no clear D. The sequence was obtained from a man between 70 and 80 years old with active COVID-19. CDR3 region: CASSLNIYEQYF. CDR3 bases: TGTGCCAGCAGCTTAAATATCTACGAGCAGTACTTC.